The entry that follows covers one T cell receptor beta chain sequence. Its recognized antigen is unknown. Base-call qualities are not available, and no considerably larger clone is one nucleotide away. Taken from the germline V gene, the CDR1 and CDR2 loops are SGHTA and FQGNSA. The junction shows trimming of 2 bases on V and 3 bases on J, plus 16 bases between the germline ends. From the cysteine up to the phenylalanine, the CDR3 has a length of 17 residues. Only the CDR3 portion is preserved as DNA: 51 bases, with reading frame beginning at the first base. The record originates from a study of blood T cell repertoires in COVID-19 (dated by TCRdb to about 2020). Regarding the study in general: Collaborator samples came from the United States, Italy and Spain and covered acute and convalescent phases of COVID-19. The repertoires were released in a freely available public database intended as a resource for research on the immune response to SARS-CoV-2. The prospective study material was composed of cDNA or gDNA derived from T cells, B-cell-depleted T cells, or PBMCs. Nearly every sample came with metadata listing a de-identified subject ID, COVID-19 status, age in years and sex. Where available, HLA class I and class II types were taken from metadata supplied by the sample provider and were not determined by assay-based typing. Samples came from the ongoing ImmuneRACE study (first 160 participants) plus 1,254 subjects from 6 global collaborators. Deeply sampled blood TCRbeta repertoires from subjects exposed to, actively infected with, or recovered from COVID-19 were included in the dataset.

Beyond this particular receptor, the publication reports: Clinical and demographic metadata were provided uncurated, with the amount varying by source and participant.

Enrolling through a virtual design, the prospective study's participants ranged in age from roughly 18 to 89 years and lived across 24 United States geographic areas. To assign participants to cohorts, the prospective study relied on clinical history that participants themselves reported in a screening survey and a study questionnaire. In the prospective study, whole blood, serum and a nasopharyngeal or oropharyngeal swab were collected from each participant by mobile phlebotomists. Participants in the prospective study had the option to provide additional blood draws and questionnaires over an approximately two-month period. Blood samples from the prospective study were shipped frozen or at room temperature prior to DNA extraction. TCRbeta CDR3 regions were amplified from genomic DNA using the immunoSEQ Assay, a bias-controlled multiplex PCR. Under the source paper's analysis protocol: The number of nucleated cells in each sample was estimated from the amplification of reference gene primers within the assay. To quantify the absolute abundance of each unique TCRbeta CDR3 rearrangement, sequence reads were collapsed and filtered. For each sample, productive Simpson clonality was calculated as the square root of Simpson's diversity index over productive rearrangements. Drawn from immuneACCESS, this table holds only the in-frame rearrangements with V and J called that TCRdb kept. Clones are partly lost; checked studies trace under half to an unresolved V gene and leave the rest unexplained. The V and J calls and clone size come from that table; D and trimming were worked out from the DNA. Across this sample there are approximately 250,000 clones, with 88% seen only once. More than 0.95% of the sample is taken by the ten largest.

The TCR was taken from a woman in her forties with acute COVID-19. The chain is encoded by TRBV7-2 joined to TRBJ1-4, with no confidently assigned D gene. Sequenced material: PBMCs or T cells enriched from blood (not recorded which). Here the CDR3 is given as CASSLQGPGWANEKLFF. The nucleotides are TGTGCCAGCAGCTTACAAGGTCCGGGGTGGGCTAATGAAAAACTGTTTTTT.